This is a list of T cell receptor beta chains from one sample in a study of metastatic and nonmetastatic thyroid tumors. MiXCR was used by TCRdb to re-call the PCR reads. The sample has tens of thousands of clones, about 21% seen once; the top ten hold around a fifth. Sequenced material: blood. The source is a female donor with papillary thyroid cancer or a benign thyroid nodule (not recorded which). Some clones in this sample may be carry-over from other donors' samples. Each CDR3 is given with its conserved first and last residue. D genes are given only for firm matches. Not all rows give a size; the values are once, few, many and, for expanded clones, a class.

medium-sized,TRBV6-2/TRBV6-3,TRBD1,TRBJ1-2,TGTGCCAGCCGCTCCGGGACAGGGGGCAACTATGGCTACACCTTC,CASRSGTGGNYGYTF
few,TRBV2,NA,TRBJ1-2,TGTGCCAACATTGAACACCAGCCCTCTGGCTACACCTTC,CANIEHQPSGYTF
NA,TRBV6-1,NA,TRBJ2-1,TGTGCCAGCACCGAAGAAGCGGGCACCCGGGGTGAGCAGTTCTTC,CASTEEAGTRGEQFF
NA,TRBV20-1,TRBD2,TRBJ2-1,TGCAGTGCTAAAGCGGGAGGGCCACCGACCTACAATGAGCAGTTCTTC,CSAKAGGPPTYNEQFF
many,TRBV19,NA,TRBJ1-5,TGTGCCAGTAGTATGATCCCCAGCCAACAGAGATATAGCAATCAGCCCCAGCATTTT,CASSMIPSQQRYSNQPQHF
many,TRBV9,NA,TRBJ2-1,TGTGCCAGCAGCGCCCTAGGGCGGTTTTCCTACAATGAGCAGTTCTTC,CASSALGRFSYNEQFF
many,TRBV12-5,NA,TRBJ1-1,TGTGCTAGTGGTTTAAGGGTGAACACTGAAGCTTTCTTT,CASGLRVNTEAFF
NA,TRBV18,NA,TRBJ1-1,TGTGCCAGCTCACCACCGTTCCAGGGGAACACTGAAGCTTTCTTT,CASSPPFQGNTEAFF
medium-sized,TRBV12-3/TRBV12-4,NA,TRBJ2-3,TGTGCCAGCAGTTTCGGACAGCGGAGCACAGATACGCAGTATTTT,CASSFGQRSTDTQYF
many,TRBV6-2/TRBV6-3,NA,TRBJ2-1,TGTGCCAGCAGTTCTGGACTAAACTACAATGAGCAGTTCTTC,CASSSGLNYNEQFF
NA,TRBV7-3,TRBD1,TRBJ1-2,TGTGCCAGCAGCTTGACAGGGGGGGTTTATGGCTACACCTTC,CASSLTGGVYGYTF
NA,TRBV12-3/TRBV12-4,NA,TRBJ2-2,TGTGCCGTCTCGCACGGGGAGCTGTTTTTT,CAVSHGELFF
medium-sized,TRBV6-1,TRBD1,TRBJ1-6,TGTGCCAGCAGTGAAGCTGAAGGGACAGCTAATTCACCCCTCCACTTT,CASSEAEGTANSPLHF
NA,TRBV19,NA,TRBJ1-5,TGTGCCAGTAGTATCACAGGGTCCCCCGGGGCCCAGCATTTT,CASSITGSPGAQHF
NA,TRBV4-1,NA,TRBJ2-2,TGCGCCAGCATCCACGGGCAGTTGAACACCGGGGAGCTGTTTTTT,CASIHGQLNTGELFF
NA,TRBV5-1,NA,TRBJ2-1,TGCGCCAGCAGCTTGGAAGGGGGGTGGTGGGATGAGCAGTTCTTC,CASSLEGGWWDEQFF
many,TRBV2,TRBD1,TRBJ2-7,TGTGCCACCGGGACAGCCCTCCACGAGCAGTACTTC,CATGTALHEQYF
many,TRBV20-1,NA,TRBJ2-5,TGCAGTGCTAGACCCGCGTTGTTAGAGACCCAGTACTTC,CSARPALLETQYF
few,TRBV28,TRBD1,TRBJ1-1,TGTGCCATCGGACAGGGGGCTCGGTACACTGAAGCTTTCTTT,CAIGQGARYTEAFF
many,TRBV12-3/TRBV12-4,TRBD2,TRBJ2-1,TGTGCCAGCAGTTTTGGTAGCGGGGTCTACAATGAGCAGTTCTTC,CASSFGSGVYNEQFF
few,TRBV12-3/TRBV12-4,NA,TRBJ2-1,TGTGCCAGCAGTTTAGGGGTGGGGCTAGTTGAGCAGTTCTTC,CASSLGVGLVEQFF
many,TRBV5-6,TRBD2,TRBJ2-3,TGTGCCAGCAGCTTACTAGCGGGGGGTACAGATACGCAGTATTTT,CASSLLAGGTDTQYF
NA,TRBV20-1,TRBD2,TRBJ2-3,TGCAGTGCAACACAGCGGGCTAGCGGGACGGATACGCAGTATTTT,CSATQRASGTDTQYF
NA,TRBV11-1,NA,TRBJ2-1,TGTGCCAGCAGCTTAGCACAGGGATACAATGAGCAGTTCTTC,CASSLAQGYNEQFF
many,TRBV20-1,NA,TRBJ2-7,TGCAGTGCTAGAGGACTGGGCTACGAGCAGTACTTC,CSARGLGYEQYF
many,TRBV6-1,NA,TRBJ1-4,TGTGCCAGCAGGCCACGTTTTGCTAATGAAAAACTGTTTTTT,CASRPRFANEKLFF
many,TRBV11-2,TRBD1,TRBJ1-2,TGTGCCAGCACCGATACAGGGGCCCAAATCTATGGCTACACCTTC,CASTDTGAQIYGYTF
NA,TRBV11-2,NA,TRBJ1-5,TGTGCCAGTAGCTTAGGTGGGGAGAGGCAGGGTATGGAGCCCCAGCATTTT,CASSLGGERQGMEPQHF
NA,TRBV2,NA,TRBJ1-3,TGTGCCAGCAGTGAAATCGGAAACACCATATATTTT,CASSEIGNTIYF
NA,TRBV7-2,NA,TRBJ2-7,TGTGCCAGCAGCTCAGACGGTGGGGGGTCCGAGCAGTACTTC,CASSSDGGGSEQYF
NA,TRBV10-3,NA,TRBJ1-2,TGTGCCATCAGTGAAAATCGGGGGACTAACTATGGCTACACCTTC,CAISENRGTNYGYTF